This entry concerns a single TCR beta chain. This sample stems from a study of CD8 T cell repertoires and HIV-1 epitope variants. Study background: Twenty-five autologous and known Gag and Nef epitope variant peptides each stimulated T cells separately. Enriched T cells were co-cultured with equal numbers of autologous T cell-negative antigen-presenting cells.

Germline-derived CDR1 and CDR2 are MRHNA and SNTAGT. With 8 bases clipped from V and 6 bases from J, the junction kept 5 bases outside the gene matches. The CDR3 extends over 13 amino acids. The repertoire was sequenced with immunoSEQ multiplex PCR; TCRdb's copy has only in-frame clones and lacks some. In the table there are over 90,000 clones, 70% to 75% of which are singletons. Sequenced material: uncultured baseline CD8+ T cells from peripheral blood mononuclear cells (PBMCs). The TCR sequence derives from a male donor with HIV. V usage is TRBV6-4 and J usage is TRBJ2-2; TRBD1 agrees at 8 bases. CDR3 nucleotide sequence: TGTGCCAGCCGGACAGGGAGTGCCGGGGAGCTGTTTTTT. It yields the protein CASRTGSAGELFF.